This T cell receptor beta chain was identified during a study of HIV-infected patients and healthy controls (TCRdb year 2014). Regarding the complete study: The study tested whether deep TCR repertoire sequencing of HIV patients' small blood samples could capture immune perturbation and reconstitution. Here is what the overall study found, with its caveats: HLA typing of donors was not performed in the study. The observed differences in diversity were not explained by the slight differences in age and sex profiles between the study cohorts. The apparent post-therapy recovery of the Gini index in HIV-infected patients was not reproduced in size-matched repertoire data. Eight alpha and eight beta V genes showed significantly different mean usage between HIV-infected patients and controls. Processing was restricted to sixteen HIV-infected individuals, which the authors judged to be a major constraint on the generalizability of the findings. Alpha-beta chain pairing was not determined in the samples. Compared with untreated HIV+ repertoires, healthy control repertoires had roughly threefold more distinct CDR3s and higher Shannon diversity. Alpha-chain CDR3s from MAIT cells occurred at high frequency in healthy controls but were severely depleted in HIV+ repertoires. During therapy, a significant decrease in frequency was seen for HIV-associated CDR3s, whereas no significant change was found for CMV-associated CDR3s, although most of them became more frequent. By Jaccard index and by the count of highly shared sequences, healthy controls shared more CDR3s between individuals than HIV+ patients did. Using whole blood restricted sequencing depth and prevented separating the dynamics of distinct T-cell subpopulations. Comparisons were complicated by unequal numbers of distinct sequences between patients and controls, and rare events from HIV-infected data were overweighted by size-matching. HIV-infected repertoires had significantly higher mean Gini indices than controls, possibly reflecting oligoclonality.

Using SuperScript III with primers targeting the alpha and beta constant regions, approximately 500 ng of RNA was reverse transcribed. Alpha and beta chain libraries were generated separately via chain-specific third strand synthesis with multiplexing indices. In the protocol, all rearrangements within a chain were amplified with a single primer pair so that primer bias was avoided, and molecular barcodes were added to each cDNA molecule. T4 RNA Ligase 1 joined purified cDNA to a 5' RACE adapter that carried a random hexamer and the SP2 sequencing primer site. Second strand synthesis was primed from the SP2 site with Phusion polymerase, using slow temperature ramps to favor optimal annealing. Joined together, two random hexamer sequences that had both been added before amplification formed the 12-nucleotide barcode of each molecule. A brief initial PCR introduced P5 and P7 adapter elements together with a second index, and a roughly 23-cycle amplification PCR using P5s and P7 primers was subsequently performed. Libraries received 25 to 35 PCR cycles in total, were quantified on a Qubit, sized on a Bioanalyzer, and diluted to about 3.9 nM. Normalized libraries were sequenced on an Illumina MiSeq with 2 x 250 paired-end kits. Into 9.5 to 10 ul Tris-Cl, the reverse transcription reactions were eluted following cleanup on MinElute columns. Adapter ligations ran for 23 hours at 16 degrees C and were afterwards cleaned with AMPure XP beads at a 1:1 ratio. Processing in the source paper ran as follows. Demultiplexed FASTQ files were processed with a modified Decombinator by which V, J, insert and barcode information was output. Any sequence that shared a barcode yet differed from the dominant sequence was discarded as an error, and the number of original cDNA molecules was estimated by counting barcodes clustered at Levenshtein distance 3. For downstream analyses, the R packages ineq, vegan, igraph and RCytoscape were used, along with IMGT nomenclature and CDR3 definitions. The authors computed V gene usage over distinct sequences and counted each TCR a single time to avoid skew from clonal expansion. Similarity networks connected unique CDR3 amino acid sequences within a donor whenever two sequences differed by a single Levenshtein edit. In the repertoires, a search was made for a compiled set of published HIV-specific CDR3s (over 80 alpha, some 700 beta) and CMV-specific CDR3s (roughly 13 alpha, some 250 beta). Lower sequence numbers were not the cause of the decreased diversity in patients, as random subsampling to size-matched repertoires showed. Through fastp at Q25 and MiXCR, TCRdb rebuilt clones from the public reads, retaining in-frame beta chains. Each CDR3 protein gets just one entry, which takes the most common genes and DNA from the rows behind it. The V and J calls and clone size come from TCRdb's table, not from the authors' own analysis. Recorded for this sample are under 15,000 distinct CDR3 sequences; roughly 11% of them occurred a single time. The ten largest clonotypes hold about 6% of the sample.

Trimming leaves V shorter by 3 bases and J shorter by 9 bases, with the junction holding 7 bases beyond the gene matches. Counted from cysteine to phenylalanine, this CDR3 has 15 amino acids. Just CDR3 DNA is preserved here, 45 bases in frame from base 1. Whole blood was used without cell fractionation, so the repertoire reflected all unsorted peripheral T cells. As controls, ten healthy donors without infection were sampled, and about 40% of the ten donors were sampled a second time around 14 weeks later. For RNA extraction, 2.5 ml of peripheral blood was drawn into Tempus tubes. Residual genomic DNA was removed with the TURBO-DNase kit and globin mRNA was depleted with GLOBINclear. Comment on this clonotype: This clone's antigen is unknown. No much larger clone exists at a distance of one base, and base qualities are not known.

The V and J genes are TRBV12-3 or TRBV12-4 and TRBJ1-6; TRBD1 matches 8 bases in the middle. The clonotype was recovered from an adult in good health. The sequencing input was blood. This receptor has the CDR3 CASSLGRGPGSPLHF. The bases read TGTGCCAGCAGTTTGGGCAGGGGGCCCGGTTCACCCCTCCACTTT.